This T cell receptor beta chain was captured in a study of radiotherapy plus CTLA-4 blockade in lung cancer. Of note for this clone: Its antigen remains unknown.

Produced via immunoSEQ multiplex PCR; TCRdb's table is partial and in-frame only. The table records 60,000 to 65,000 clones, roughly 80% of them present only once. Study-level results: Blood saw expansion of tumor-derived TCR clones after radiotherapy plus ipilimumab.

Focal radiation plus CTLA-4 blockade with ipilimumab was administered to patients who had chemo-refractory metastatic non-small-cell lung cancer. This TCR was sampled from a human donor with non-small cell lung cancer who had a complete response to radiotherapy plus ipilimumab. The sample here was peripheral blood, taken from a patient treated with radiotherapy plus ipilimumab.

The CDR3 nucleotides read TGTGCCAGCAGACTCGAACTAGCGCCTTACAATGAGCAGTTCTTC. It is translated as CASRLELAPYNEQFF. The rearrangement links TRBV6-6 to TRBJ2-1; 7 bases are shared with TRBD2. This CDR3 contains 15 residues. Per the germline V gene, CDR1 is MNHNY and CDR2 is SVGAGI (reference sequence). After removal of 6 bases from V and 4 bases from J, the junction contained 9 bases not matched to a gene.